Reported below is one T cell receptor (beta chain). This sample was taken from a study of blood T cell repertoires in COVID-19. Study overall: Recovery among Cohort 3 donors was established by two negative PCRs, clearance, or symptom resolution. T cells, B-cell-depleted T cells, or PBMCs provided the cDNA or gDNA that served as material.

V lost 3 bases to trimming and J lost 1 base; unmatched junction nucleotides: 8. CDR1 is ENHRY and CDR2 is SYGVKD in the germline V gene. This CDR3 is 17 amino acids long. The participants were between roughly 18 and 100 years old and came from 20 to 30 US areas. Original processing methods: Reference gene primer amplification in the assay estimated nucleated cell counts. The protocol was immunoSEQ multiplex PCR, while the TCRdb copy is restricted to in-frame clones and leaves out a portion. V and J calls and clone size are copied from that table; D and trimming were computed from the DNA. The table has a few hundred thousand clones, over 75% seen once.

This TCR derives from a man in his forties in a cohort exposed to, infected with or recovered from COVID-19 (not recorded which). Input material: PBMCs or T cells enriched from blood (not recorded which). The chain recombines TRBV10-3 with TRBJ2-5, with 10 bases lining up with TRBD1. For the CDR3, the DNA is TGTGCCATCAGTGATTACATGGGACAGGGGACCCAAGAGACCCAGTACTTC. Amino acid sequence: CAISDYMGQGTQETQYF.